This TCR beta chain was identified in a study of vaccination and CD4 T cells after COVID-19. Across the whole study: At a median about 99 days (range 35 to 161) after diagnosis, post-COVID samples were drawn.

The Oncomine TCR Beta short-read assay was applied to DNA of cultured CD4+ T cells. TCRdb re-called the PCR reads with MiXCR, one entry per CDR3 protein. The table has 12,000 to 15,000 distinct CDR3 sequences, less than 55% seen once. As for treatment: roughly 10-day PBMC culture with coronavirus spike peptide pools or control peptides (ViraFEST assay). General study findings and limits: SARS-CoV-2-reactive clonotypes rose nonsignificantly, with the median going from approximately 21 to 40.

As to this clonotype: No antigen is known for it.

The ends lost 7 bases at V and 0 bases at J; junction bases unmatched: 5. Germline-derived CDR1 and CDR2 are DFQATT and SNEGSKA (reference sequence). The CDR3 runs 14 residues. The sample consisted of CD4+ T cells from blood, cultured in vitro. V and J are TRBV20-1 and TRBJ2-2; 7 bases align to TRBD1. This TCR derives from a human donor who had recovered from COVID-19. CDR3 sequence (DNA): TGCAGTGTTCCGGGACAGTCGAACACCGGGGAGCTGTTTTTT. Its translation is CSVPGQSNTGELFF.